This TCR beta chain is drawn from a study of prognosis after radiotherapy for stage I lung cancer. Amplification of the TCR beta CDR3 (from genomic DNA) was done by two-round multiplex PCR. Every TRBV and TRBJ gene had its own specific primer in first-round PCR. Each CDR3 protein is one row after TCRdb ran MiXCR on the multiplex PCR reads. Counted here are about 17,000 distinct CDR3 sequences, 25% to 30% occurring once; the ten biggest clones make up 30% to 40%. Two sampling time points were used, and 5 to 6.5 milliliters of peripheral blood were drawn at each. The CDR3 has 14 amino acids. The germline V and J ends were trimmed by 4 bases and 1 base, with 11 bases remaining between them. The germline V gene has CDR1 SGHRS and CDR2 YFSETQ. This clonotype was found many times.

The clonotype originates from a donor over 45 with non-small cell lung cancer. The V call is TRBV5-1, the J call TRBJ2-5; D perhaps matches TRBD1 (6 bases). Here the sequenced sample was PBMCs, taken before or after stereotactic body radiation therapy (not recorded which). The CDR3 sequence: CASSEQGFQETQYF. CDR3 coding DNA: TGCGCCAGCAGCGAACAGGGTTTCCAAGAGACCCAGTACTTC.